This T cell receptor (beta chain) was profiled in a study of human T cells and chemical hapten exposure. It was the library that attached unique molecular identifiers to individual cDNA molecules. Each CDR3 protein gets one entry after TCRdb re-called the 5' RACE reads with MiXCR. This sample yields around 140,000 distinct CDR3 sequences, of which over 3.5% are seen a single time; over 1.1% belongs to the top ten. This clonotype was detected ten times or more. Total RNA was extracted from unfractionated whole blood. The origin of this receptor is a female donor in good health.

DNA of the CDR3: TGTGCCAGCAGCTTAATGGGCCTAGCGGGGTGTTACAATGAGCAGTTCTTC. Its protein product is CASSLMGLAGCYNEQFF. V is TRBV11-2 and J is TRBJ2-1, with 9 bases matching TRBD2. The CDR3 is 17 residues long. The V and J ends lost 2 bases and 4 bases, in that order; junction bases with no gene match: 9. Per germline, CDR1 SGHAT and CDR2 FQNNGV.